This T cell receptor beta chain appears in the sequencing data of a study of cytotoxic CD8 clonotypes in ibrutinib-treated CLL. At the level of the study: Samples had a mean of about 250,000 productive templates and approximately 90,000 productive rearrangements.

Germline CDR1 reads GTSNPN; CDR2 reads SVGIG (reference sequence). V was clipped by 0 bases and J by 5 bases, with 17 bases between them. CDR3 length equals 16 residues. The authors obtained roughly 2 micrograms of genomic DNA from cryopreserved PBMCs for TCR beta libraries. Study results and caveats: Clonality at baseline surpassed age-matched healthy donors and tracked circulating CD8+ T-cell counts.

To note about this clone: What it binds is unknown.

Assay: immunoSEQ multiplex PCR; the TCRdb copy retains only in-frame clones and omits some. The sample shows hundreds of thousands of clones, 67% of them seen only once. Here the sequenced sample was PBMCs, taken after 36 months of ibrutinib treatment. V usage is TRBV30 and J usage is TRBJ2-1, with D unclear. This clonotype was sampled from a human donor with chronic lymphocytic leukemia. The CDR3 DNA is TGTGCCTGGAGTGTAATCGAGCCCGAATCGGACAATGAGCAGTTCTTC. Protein sequence: CAWSVIEPESDNEQFF.